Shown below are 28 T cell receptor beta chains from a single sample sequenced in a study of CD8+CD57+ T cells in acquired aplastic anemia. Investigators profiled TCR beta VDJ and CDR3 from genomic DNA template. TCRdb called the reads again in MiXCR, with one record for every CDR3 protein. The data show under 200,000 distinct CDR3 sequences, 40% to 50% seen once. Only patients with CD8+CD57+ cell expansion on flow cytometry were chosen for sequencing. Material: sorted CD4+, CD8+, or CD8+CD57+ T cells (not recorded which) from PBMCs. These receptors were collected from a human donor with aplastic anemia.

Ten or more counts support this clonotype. Here the CDR3 reads CASSRSQREYTYEQYF. The CDR3 coding sequence is TGCGCCAGCAGCCGGAGCCAGCGGGAGTATACTTACGAGCAGTACTTC. The J gene is TRBJ2-7, the V gene TRBV4-1, with TRBD2 matching 8 bases. V was pared by 4 bases and J by 4 bases, with 12 bases of the junction left unmatched. The CDR3 spans 16 residues. Looked up from germline, CDR1 is MGHRA and CDR2 is YSYEKL.

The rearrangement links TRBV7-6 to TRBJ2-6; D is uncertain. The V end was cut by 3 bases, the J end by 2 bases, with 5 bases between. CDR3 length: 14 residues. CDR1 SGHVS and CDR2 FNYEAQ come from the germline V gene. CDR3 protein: CASSFGTGANVLTF. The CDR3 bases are TGTGCCAGCAGCTTCGGAACTGGGGCCAACGTCCTGACTTTC.

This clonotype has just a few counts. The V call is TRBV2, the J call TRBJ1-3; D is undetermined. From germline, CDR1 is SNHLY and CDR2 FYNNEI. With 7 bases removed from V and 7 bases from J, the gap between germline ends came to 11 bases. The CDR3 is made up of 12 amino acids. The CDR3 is CASKDYLNTIYF. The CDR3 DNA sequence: TGTGCCAGCAAGGACTACTTGAACACCATATATTTT.

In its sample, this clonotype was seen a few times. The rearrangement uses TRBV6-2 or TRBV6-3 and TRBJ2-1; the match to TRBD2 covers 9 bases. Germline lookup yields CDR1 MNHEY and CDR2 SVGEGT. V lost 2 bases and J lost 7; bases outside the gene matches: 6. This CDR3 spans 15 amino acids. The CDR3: CASSYPSGRKNEQFF. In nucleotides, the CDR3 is TGTGCCAGCAGTTACCCCAGCGGGAGGAAGAATGAGCAGTTCTTC.

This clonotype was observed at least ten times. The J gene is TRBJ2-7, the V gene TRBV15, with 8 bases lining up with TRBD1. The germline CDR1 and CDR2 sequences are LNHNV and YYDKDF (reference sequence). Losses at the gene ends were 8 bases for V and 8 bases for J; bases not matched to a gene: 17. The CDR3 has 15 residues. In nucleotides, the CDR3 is TGTGCCACCGGGAGTGTTGGACAGGGAACCGTCAAGCAGTACTTC. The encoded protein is CATGSVGQGTVKQYF.

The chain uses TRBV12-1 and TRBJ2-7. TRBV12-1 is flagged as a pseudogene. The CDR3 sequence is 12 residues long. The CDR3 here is CASSFLIVWEHF. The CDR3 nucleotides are TGTGCCAGCAGCTTTTTGATTGTTTGGGAACACTTC.

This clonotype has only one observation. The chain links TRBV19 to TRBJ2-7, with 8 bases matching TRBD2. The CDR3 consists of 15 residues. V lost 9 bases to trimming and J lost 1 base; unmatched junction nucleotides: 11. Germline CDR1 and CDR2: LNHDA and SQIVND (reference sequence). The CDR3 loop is CASSANGRDSYEQYF. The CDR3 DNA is TGTGCCAGCAGTGCTAACGGGAGGGATTCCTACGAGCAGTACTTC. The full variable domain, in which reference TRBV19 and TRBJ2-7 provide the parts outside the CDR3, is DGGITQSPKYLFRKEGQNVTLSCEQNLNHDAMYWYRQDPGQGLRLIYYSQIVNDFQKGDIAEGYSVSREKKESFPLTVTSAQKNPTAFYLCASSANGRDSYEQYFGPGTRLTVT.

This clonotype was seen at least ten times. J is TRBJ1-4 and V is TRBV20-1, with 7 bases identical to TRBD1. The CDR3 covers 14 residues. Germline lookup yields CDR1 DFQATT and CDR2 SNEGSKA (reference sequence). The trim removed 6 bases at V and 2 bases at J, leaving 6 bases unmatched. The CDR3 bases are TGCAGTGCCTTCACGACAGGGACTAATGAAAAACTGTTTTTT. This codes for CSAFTTGTNEKLFF.

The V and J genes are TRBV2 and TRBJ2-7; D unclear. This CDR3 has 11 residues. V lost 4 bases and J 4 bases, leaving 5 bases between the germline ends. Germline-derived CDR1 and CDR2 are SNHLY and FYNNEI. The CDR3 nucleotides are TGTGCCAGCAGTGTACATTACGAGCAGTACTTC. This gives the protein CASSVHYEQYF.

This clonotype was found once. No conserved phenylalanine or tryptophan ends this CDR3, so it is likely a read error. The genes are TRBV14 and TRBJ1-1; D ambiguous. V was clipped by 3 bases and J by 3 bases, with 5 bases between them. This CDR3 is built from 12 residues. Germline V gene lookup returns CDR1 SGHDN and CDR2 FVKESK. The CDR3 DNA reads TGTGCCAGCAGCCACTCGGACACTGAAGCTTTCTCT. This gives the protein CASSHSDTEAFS.

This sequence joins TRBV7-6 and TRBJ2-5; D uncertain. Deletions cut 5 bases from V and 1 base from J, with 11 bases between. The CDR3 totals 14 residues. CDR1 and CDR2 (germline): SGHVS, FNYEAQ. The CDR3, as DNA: TGTGCCAGCAGCCCCGTGGAAACCCAAGAGACCCAGTACTTC. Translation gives CASSPVETQETQYF.

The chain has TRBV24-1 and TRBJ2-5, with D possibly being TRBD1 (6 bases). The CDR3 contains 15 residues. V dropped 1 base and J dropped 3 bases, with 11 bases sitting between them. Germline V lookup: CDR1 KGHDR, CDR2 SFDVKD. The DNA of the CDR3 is TGTGCCACCAGTGATTTAGGACAGTTAAAAGAGACCCAGTACTTC. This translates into CATSDLGQLKETQYF.

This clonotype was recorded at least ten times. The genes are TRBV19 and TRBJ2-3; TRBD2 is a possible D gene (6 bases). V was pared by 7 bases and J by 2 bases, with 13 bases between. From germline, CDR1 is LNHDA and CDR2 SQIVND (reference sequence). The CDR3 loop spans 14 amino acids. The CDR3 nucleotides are TGTGCCAGTATGTCGGGGGTTTTCACAGATACGCAGTATTTT. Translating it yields CASMSGVFTDTQYF. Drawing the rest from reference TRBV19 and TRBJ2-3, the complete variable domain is DGGITQSPKYLFRKEGQNVTLSCEQNLNHDAMYWYRQDPGQGLRLIYYSQIVNDFQKGDIAEGYSVSREKKESFPLTVTSAQKNPTAFYLCASMSGVFTDTQYFGPGTRLTVL.

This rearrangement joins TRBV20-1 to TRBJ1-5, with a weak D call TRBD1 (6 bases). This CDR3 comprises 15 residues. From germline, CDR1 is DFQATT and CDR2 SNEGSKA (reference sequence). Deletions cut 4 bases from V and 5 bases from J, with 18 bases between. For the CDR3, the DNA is TGCAGTGCTACCTCAGACCCGGACAGCGATCAGCCCCAGCATTTT. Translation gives CSATSDPDSDQPQHF.

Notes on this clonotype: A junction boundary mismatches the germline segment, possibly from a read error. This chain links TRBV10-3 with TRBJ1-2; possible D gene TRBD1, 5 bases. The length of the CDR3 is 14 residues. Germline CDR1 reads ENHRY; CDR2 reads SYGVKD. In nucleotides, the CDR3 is TGTGCCATCAGTTATACGACAGTTAACTATGGCTACGCCTTC. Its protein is CAISYTTVNYGYAF.

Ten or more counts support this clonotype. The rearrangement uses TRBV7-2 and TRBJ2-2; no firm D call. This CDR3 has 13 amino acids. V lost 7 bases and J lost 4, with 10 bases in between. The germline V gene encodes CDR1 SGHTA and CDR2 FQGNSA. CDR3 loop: CASNPGVTGELFF. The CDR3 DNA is TGTGCCAGCAATCCAGGCGTCACCGGGGAGCTGTTTTTT.

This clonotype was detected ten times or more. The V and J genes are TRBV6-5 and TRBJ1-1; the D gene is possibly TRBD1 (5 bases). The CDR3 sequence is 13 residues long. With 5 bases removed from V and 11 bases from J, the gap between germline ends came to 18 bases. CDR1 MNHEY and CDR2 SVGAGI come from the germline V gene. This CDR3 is CASSQPTVGRAFF. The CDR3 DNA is TGTGCCAGCAGTCAACCGACAGTGGGGCGGGCTTTCTTT.

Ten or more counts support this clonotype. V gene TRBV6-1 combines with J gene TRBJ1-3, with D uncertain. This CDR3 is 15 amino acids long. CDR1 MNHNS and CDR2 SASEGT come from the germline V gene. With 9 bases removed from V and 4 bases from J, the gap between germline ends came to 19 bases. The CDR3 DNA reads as TGTGCCAGTTATCCAAGGGTATCGGAGGGAAACACCATATATTTT. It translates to CASYPRVSEGNTIYF.

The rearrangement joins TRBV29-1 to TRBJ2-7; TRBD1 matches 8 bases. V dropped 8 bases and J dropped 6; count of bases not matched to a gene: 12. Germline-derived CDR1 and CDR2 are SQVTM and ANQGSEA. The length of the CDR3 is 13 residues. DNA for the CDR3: TGCAGCACCTCCGGGACAGGAGCTTCCGAGCAGTACTTC. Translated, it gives CSTSGTGASEQYF.

Here the CDR3 reads CASSHPDRVQGEQYF. The CDR3 DNA is TGTGCCAGCAGCCACCCCGACAGGGTCCAGGGCGAGCAGTACTTC. The chain recombines TRBV5-6 with TRBJ2-7; TRBD1 matches 7 bases. The germline V gene encodes CDR1 SGHDT and CDR2 YYEEEE. After removal of 4 bases from V and 6 bases from J, the junction contained 13 bases not matched to a gene. The CDR3 totals 15 residues.

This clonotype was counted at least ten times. CDR3 nucleotides: TGTGCCAGCAGCGGGACGGACAGGGTAGGCGAGCAGTACTTC. Translating gives CASSGTDRVGEQYF. The chain is built from TRBV5-4 and TRBJ2-7; TRBD1 agrees at 8 bases. Germline CDR1 SGHNT, CDR2 YYREEE (reference sequence). The trim removed 4 bases at V and 6 bases at J, leaving 9 bases unmatched. CDR3 length: 14 residues.

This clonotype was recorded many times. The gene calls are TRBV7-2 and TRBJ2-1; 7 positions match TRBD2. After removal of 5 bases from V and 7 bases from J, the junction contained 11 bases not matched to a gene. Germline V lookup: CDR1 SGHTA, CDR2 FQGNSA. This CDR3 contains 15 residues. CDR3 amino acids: CASSQAGRSNNEQFF. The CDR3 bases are TGTGCCAGCAGCCAAGCGGGGAGGAGCAATAATGAGCAGTTCTTC.

CDR3 sequence: CASSLTGERDEQYF. The CDR3 DNA reads TGTGCCAGCAGCCTAACAGGGGAGAGGGACGAGCAGTACTTC. This chain joins TRBV7-6 and TRBJ2-7, with 7 bases matching TRBD1. The CDR3 extends over 14 amino acids. V was pared by 5 bases and J by 5 bases, with 9 bases of the junction left unmatched. Germline V gene sequence: CDR1 SGHVS, CDR2 FNYEAQ.

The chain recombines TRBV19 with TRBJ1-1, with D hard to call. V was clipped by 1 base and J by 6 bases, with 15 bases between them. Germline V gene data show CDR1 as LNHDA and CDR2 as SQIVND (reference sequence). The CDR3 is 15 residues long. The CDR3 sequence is CASSIGFRGKAEAFF. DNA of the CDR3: TGTGCCAGTAGTATAGGGTTTCGGGGAAAGGCTGAAGCTTTCTTT. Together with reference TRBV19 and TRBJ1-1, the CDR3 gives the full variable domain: DGGITQSPKYLFRKEGQNVTLSCEQNLNHDAMYWYRQDPGQGLRLIYYSQIVNDFQKGDIAEGYSVSREKKESFPLTVTSAQKNPTAFYLCASSIGFRGKAEAFFGQGTRLTVV.

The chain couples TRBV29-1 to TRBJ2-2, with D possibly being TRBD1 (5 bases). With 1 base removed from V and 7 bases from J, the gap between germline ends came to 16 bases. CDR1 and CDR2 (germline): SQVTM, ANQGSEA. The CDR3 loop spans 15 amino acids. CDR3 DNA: TGCAGCGTTGAAGCGAGGCAGGGAACGATCGGGGAGCTGTTTTTT. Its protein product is CSVEARQGTIGELFF.

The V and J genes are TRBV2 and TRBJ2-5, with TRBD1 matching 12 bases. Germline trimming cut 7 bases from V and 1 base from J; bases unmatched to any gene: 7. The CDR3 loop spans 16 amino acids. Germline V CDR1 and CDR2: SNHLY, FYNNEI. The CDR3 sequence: CASTLRDRGLQETQYF. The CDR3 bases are TGTGCCAGCACACTCCGGGACAGGGGGCTCCAAGAGACCCAGTACTTC. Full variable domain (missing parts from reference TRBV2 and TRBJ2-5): EPEVTQTPSHQVTQMGQEVILRCVPISNHLYFYWYRQILGQKVEFLVSFYNNEISEKSEIFDDQFSVERPDGSNFTLKIRSTKLEDSAMYFCASTLRDRGLQETQYFGPGTRLLVL.

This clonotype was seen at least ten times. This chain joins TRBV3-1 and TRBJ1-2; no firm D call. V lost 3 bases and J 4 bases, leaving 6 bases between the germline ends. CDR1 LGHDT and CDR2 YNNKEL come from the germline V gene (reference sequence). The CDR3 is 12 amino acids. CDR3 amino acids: CASSHGLYGYTF. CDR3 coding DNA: TGTGCCAGCAGCCACGGACTCTATGGCTACACCTTC.

The CDR3 protein is CASSLSTSGRDEQFF. The DNA for the CDR3 is TGTGCCAGCAGTTTGTCTACTAGCGGGAGGGATGAGCAGTTCTTC. The rearrangement uses TRBV28 and TRBJ2-1; 13 nucleotides match TRBD2. V lost 3 bases to trimming and J lost 8 bases; unmatched junction nucleotides: 4. CDR3 size: 15 residues. CDR1 MDHEN and CDR2 SYDVKM come from the germline V gene.